The 9 T cell receptor beta chains reported below all come from one sample, sequenced in a study of T cell responses to AZD1222 COVID-19 vaccine. The data were produced by immunoSEQ multiplex PCR, yet TCRdb's version contains in-frame clones alone and is incomplete. The sample holds about 89,000 clones, about 93% seen once. This material consisted of peripheral blood, taken on day 0 of MenACWY control vaccination. The origin of the receptors is an adult in good health.

V and J are TRBV9 and TRBJ2-5, with unresolved D. The germline V gene has CDR1 SGDLS and CDR2 YYNGEE. The CDR3 sequence is 14 residues long. The V end was cut by 0 bases, the J end by 3 bases, with 9 bases between. The CDR3 sequence is CASSVGGTEETQYF. In nucleotides, the CDR3 is TGTGCCAGCAGCGTAGGTGGTACCGAAGAGACCCAGTACTTC. The full variable domain, with the rest looked up from reference TRBV9 and TRBJ2-5, is DSGVTQTPKHLITATGQRVTLRCSPRSGDLSVYWYQQSLDQGLQFLIQYYNGEERAKGNILERFSAQQFPDLHSELNLSSLELGDSALYFCASSVGGTEETQYFGPGTRLLVL.

This clone was counted once. V and J are TRBV20-1 and TRBJ1-4, with no clear D. CDR1 and CDR2 from the germline V gene are DFQATT and SNEGSKA (reference sequence). The CDR3 spans 14 residues. V shed 3 bases and J shed 0 bases, with 8 bases lying between them. The CDR3 region has the DNA TGCAGTGCTAGTAGCCAACCAACTAATGAAAAACTGTTTTTT. Its translation is CSASSQPTNEKLFF.

The rearrangement joins TRBV12-3 or TRBV12-4 to TRBJ1-2; D not certain. V was cut by 3 bases and J by 6 bases, with 8 bases left in between. This CDR3 comprises 12 residues. This chain's CDR3 is CASSFTGDGYTF. The DNA of the CDR3 is TGTGCCAGCAGTTTCACCGGGGATGGCTACACCTTC.

V usage is TRBV4-2 and J usage is TRBJ1-5, with D perhaps matching TRBD1 (5 bases). Trimming took off 2 bases at V and 1 base at J, with 21 bases between the two ends. The CDR3 runs to 19 residues. Germline CDR1 LGHNA, CDR2 YNFKEQ. The CDR3 nucleotides are TGTGCCAGCAGCCAATTTATGGAGGAGAGGGGATGGAGCAATCAGCCCCAGCATTTT. As protein: CASSQFMEERGWSNQPQHF.

The rearrangement joins TRBV19 to TRBJ2-1; either TRBD1 or TRBD2 may fit D (6 bases each). Germline CDR1 is LNHDA and CDR2 is SQIVND (reference sequence). The V end was cut by 6 bases, the J end by 2 bases, with 11 bases between. This CDR3 comprises 14 residues. Here the CDR3 DNA reads TGTGCCAGTAGGGTCGGGGGCCCCTACAATGAGCAGTTCTTC. Translated: CASRVGGPYNEQFF.

The gene calls are TRBV13 and TRBJ2-1; 9 bases agree with TRBD1. V was clipped by 5 bases and J by 7 bases; unmatched bases: 9. The CDR3 sequence is 15 residues long. CDR1 PRHDT and CDR2 FYEKMQ come from the germline V gene (reference sequence). CDR3 amino acids: CASSPDRGLGNEQFF. Written as DNA, the CDR3 is TGTGCCAGCAGCCCGGACAGGGGTCTAGGAAATGAGCAGTTCTTC.

The V call is TRBV29-1, the J call TRBJ2-7, with 7 bases aligning to TRBD1. With V trimmed by 5 bases and J by 3 bases, 10 bases remained unmatched. The CDR3 sequence is 14 residues long. Per germline, CDR1 SQVTM and CDR2 ANQGSEA. The CDR3 loop reads CSVWGGQVNYEQYF. CDR3 bases: TGCAGCGTTTGGGGTGGACAGGTAAACTACGAGCAGTACTTC.

The chain combines TRBV11-2 with TRBJ2-7; 11 bases align to TRBD2. V shed 5 bases and J 3 bases; nucleotides not matched to a gene: 9. CDR3 length: 16 amino acids. Per germline, CDR1 SGHAT and CDR2 FQNNGV. In nucleotides, the CDR3 is TGTGCCAGCAGCACCCGGACTAGCGGGTTGGTCTACGAGCAGTACTTC. Protein: CASSTRTSGLVYEQYF.

V and J are TRBV28 and TRBJ2-7; D possibly corresponds to TRBD2 (6 bases). Germline V gives CDR1 MDHEN, CDR2 SYDVKM. This CDR3 contains 12 residues. Trimming left V 4 bases short and J 3 bases short, with 7 bases between. CDR3 region: CASSSGSYEQYF. For the CDR3, the DNA is TGTGCCAGCAGTTCCGGGAGCTACGAGCAGTACTTC.